The 22 T cell receptor beta chains given below trace back to one sample, sequenced in a study of cytomegalovirus exposure and HLA in healthy donors. The PCR made use of 60 Vbeta and 13 Jbeta primers. Method: immunoSEQ multiplex PCR; TCRdb's copy keeps in-frame clones and lacks some. The profile covers some 140,000 clones, with 80% appearing a single time and less than 5% taken by the ten largest. Sequenced: PBMCs. These receptors came from a man aged 25-45 years in good health.

CDR3 in DNA: TGTGCCATCAGTGGCCGGGACAGTGGTACTGAAGCTTTCTTT. It is translated as CAISGRDSGTEAFF. This chain joins TRBV10-3 and TRBJ1-1; 7 bases line up with TRBD1. The CDR3 totals 14 residues. Germline V lookup: CDR1 ENHRY, CDR2 SYGVKD. J gave up 5 bases and V 4 bases, and 7 bases lay outside the gene matches.

The chain joins TRBV30 to TRBJ2-3; tentative D call: TRBD2 (6 bases). The CDR3 contains 14 residues. With 2 bases removed from V and 0 bases from J, the gap between germline ends came to 9 bases. Per germline, CDR1 GTSNPN and CDR2 SVGIG (reference sequence). DNA of the CDR3: TGTGCCTGGAGTACAAGCGGGAGCACAGATACGCAGTATTTT. This encodes CAWSTSGSTDTQYF.

The V call is TRBV5-4, the J call TRBJ1-1; the D is unclear. Trimming pared 4 bases from V and 3 bases from J, leaving 28 bases between. The CDR3 sequence is 19 residues long. The germline V gene encodes CDR1 SGHNT and CDR2 YYREEE (reference sequence). In DNA, the CDR3 is TGTGCCAGCAGCCTGCCCTCGATATTAGGGAGGAGGTTCGACACTGAAGCTTTCTTT. This codes for CASSLPSILGRRFDTEAFF.

The chain couples TRBV5-6 to TRBJ2-7; TRBD1 might be the D (5 bases). The CDR3 spans 14 residues. V was clipped by 4 bases and J by 3 bases, with 14 bases between them. Germline assignment: CDR1 SGHDT and CDR2 YYEEEE. For the CDR3, the DNA is TGTGCCAGCAGCAGCAAGGGGCCCTTCTACGAGCAGTACTTC. Translated, it gives CASSSKGPFYEQYF.

The V and J genes are TRBV7-9 and TRBJ1-6; D remains ambiguous. V gave up 5 bases and J gave up 10 bases, with 12 bases separating them. The CDR3 sequence is 13 residues long. Per germline, CDR1 SEHNR and CDR2 FQNEAQ (reference sequence). CDR3 in DNA: TGTGCCAGCAGCCCCTCTCTCCCCTCACCCCTCCACTTT. Its translation: CASSPSLPSPLHF. Full variable domain (outside the CDR3, taken from reference TRBV7-9 and TRBJ1-6): DTGVSQNPRHKITKRGQNVTFRCDPISEHNRLYWYRQTLGQGPEFLTYFQNEAQLEKSRLLSDRFSAERPKGSFSTLEIQRTEQGDSAMYLCASSPSLPSPLHFGNGTRLTVT.

This sequence joins TRBV11-2 and TRBJ1-1, with TRBD1 matching over 7 bases. The V segment lost 7 bases and the J segment 5 bases; nucleotides outside the gene matches: 7. The CDR3 runs 13 residues. Germline CDR1 SGHAT, CDR2 FQNNGV. The CDR3 reads CASTPTGMTEAFF. CDR3 nucleotide sequence: TGTGCCAGCACCCCGACAGGGATGACTGAAGCTTTCTTT.

This clone was detected once. The DNA of the CDR3 is TGCGCCAGCAGCGCGCGCTTTGGGACAGCTAATCAGCCCCAGCATTTT. It encodes CASSARFGTANQPQHF. This sequence joins TRBV4-1 and TRBJ1-5, with 7 positions matching TRBD1. V was pared by 5 bases and J by 4 bases, with 11 bases of the junction left unmatched. Per germline, CDR1 MGHRA and CDR2 YSYEKL. This CDR3 is 16 amino acids long.

The chain carries TRBV10-3 and TRBJ2-5; 8 nucleotides align to TRBD2. V gave up 4 bases and J gave up 7 bases; unmatched junction bases: 11. The CDR3 contains 15 residues. Germline CDR1 reads ENHRY; CDR2 reads SYGVKD. The CDR3 DNA reads as TGTGCCATCAGTGCTAGCGGGTCGAGGGAGGGGACCCAGTACTTC. Its protein product is CAISASGSREGTQYF.

The chain employs TRBV28 and TRBJ2-4; TRBD1 might be the D (5 bases). There are 17 residues in the CDR3. The germline CDR1 and CDR2 sequences are MDHEN and SYDVKM. Trimming took 1 base from V and 0 from J, leaving 13 bases between them. CDR3 sequence: CASSLSQGSLAKNIQYF. The CDR3 DNA reads as TGTGCCAGCAGTTTATCCCAGGGATCCTTAGCCAAAAACATTCAGTACTTC.

This chain links TRBV7-3 with TRBJ1-1, with a possible D match to TRBD1 (6 bases). V lost 5 bases to trimming and J lost 1 base, with 8 bases between them. This CDR3 spans 13 amino acids. CDR1 SGHTA and CDR2 FQGTGA come from the germline V gene. CDR3 in amino acids: CASSPGQNTEAFF. DNA for the CDR3: TGTGCCAGCAGCCCGGGACAGAACACTGAAGCTTTCTTT.

The chain employs TRBV9 and TRBJ2-1; no reliable D call. Germline lookup yields CDR1 SGDLS and CDR2 YYNGEE. This CDR3 spans 15 amino acids. Trimming shortened V by 4 bases and J by 2 bases, and 13 bases separated the two germline ends. DNA for the CDR3: TGTGCCAGCAGCCCCACTCGACTGCCCTACAATGAGCAGTTCTTC. Its protein is CASSPTRLPYNEQFF.

The sample holds a few counts of this clone. The chain couples TRBV28 to TRBJ1-1, with D uncertain. CDR1 and CDR2 (germline): MDHEN, SYDVKM. The CDR3 has 14 amino acids. V shed 3 bases and J shed 3 bases, with 11 bases lying between them. The CDR3 region is CASSFAGRDTEAFF. CDR3 DNA sequence: TGTGCCAGCAGTTTTGCCGGGAGGGACACTGAAGCTTTCTTT.

Of note for this clone: A junction end diverges from the germline sequence, so it may reflect a read error. This chain links TRBV7-9 with TRBJ2-5, with D maybe TRBD2 (7 bases). Germline V CDR1 and CDR2: SEHNR, FQNEAQ (reference sequence). The CDR3 runs 13 residues. As DNA, the CDR3 is TGTTCCAGCAGCTCACAGGGAGGGGAGACCCAGTACTTC. It is translated as CSSSSQGGETQYF.

This chain joins TRBV18 and TRBJ1-3; D gene unclear. Trimming removed 3 bases from V and 7 bases from J, with 13 bases in between. Germline V gene lookup returns CDR1 KGHSH and CDR2 LQKENI. The CDR3 spans 14 residues. The CDR3 DNA reads as TGTGCCAGCTCACCTTCCTGGAGAGAGAACACCATATATTTT. Translated, it gives CASSPSWRENTIYF. The complete variable domain, with remaining parts taken from reference TRBV18 and TRBJ1-3, reads NAGVMQNPRHLVRRRGQEARLRCSPMKGHSHVYWYRQLPEEGLKFMVYLQKENIIDESGMPKERFSAEFPKEGPSILRIQQVVRGDSAAYFCASSPSWRENTIYFGEGSWLTVV.

The chain uses TRBV2 and TRBJ2-1; 8 nucleotides align to TRBD2. V trimming: 4 bases; J trimming: 4 bases; junction bases outside the gene matches: 6. Germline loops: CDR1 SNHLY, CDR2 FYNNEI. CDR3 length: 15 amino acids. This CDR3 reads CASSGVAGTYNEQFF. The CDR3 coding sequence is TGTGCCAGCAGTGGGGTAGCGGGAACTTACAATGAGCAGTTCTTC.

The genes are TRBV19 and TRBJ1-5; D is possibly TRBD1 (5 bases). V was cut by 5 bases and J by 3 bases, with 11 bases left in between. Germline CDR1 and CDR2: LNHDA and SQIVND (reference sequence). The CDR3 sequence is 14 residues long. As DNA, the CDR3 is TGTGCCAGTAGTGGAGCAGGGATCAATCAGCCCCAGCATTTT. As protein: CASSGAGINQPQHF.

The chain recombines TRBV23-1 with TRBJ2-3; D perhaps matches TRBD2 (6 bases). TRBV23-1 is an open reading frame, and its role is uncertain. Trimming removed 9 bases from V and 7 bases from J, with 17 bases in between. This CDR3 has 13 residues. The CDR3 reads CASRDRERYTQYF. The CDR3 coding sequence is TGCGCCAGTAGAGACCGGGAGCGATATACGCAGTATTTT.

The rearrangement links TRBV5-1 to TRBJ2-5; 10 bases are a match to TRBD2. The CDR3 runs 14 residues. CDR1 is SGHRS, CDR2 YFSETQ, per germline. V was pared by 1 base and J by 5 bases, with 2 bases of the junction left unmatched. The CDR3 reads CASSLPSGSETQYF. DNA for the CDR3: TGCGCCAGCAGCTTGCCTAGCGGGAGTGAGACCCAGTACTTC.

V and J are TRBV6-4 and TRBJ2-7; a possible D gene is TRBD1 (6 bases). CDR1 and CDR2 (germline): MRHNA, SNTAGT. This CDR3 comprises 13 residues. The germline V and J ends were trimmed by 6 bases and 7 bases, with 16 bases remaining between them. Here the CDR3 reads CASSALQGGEQYF. For the CDR3, the DNA is TGTGCCAGCAGCGCTCTACAGGGTGGAGAGCAGTACTTC.

Details on this clone: Within the sample, other DNA sequences also encode this same CDR3. J is TRBJ2-7 and V is TRBV7-6, with D possibly TRBD1 on 6 matching bases. The CDR3 extends over 14 amino acids. Per the germline V gene, CDR1 is SGHVS and CDR2 is FNYEAQ. Trimming removed 0 bases from V and 2 bases from J, with 8 bases in between. In nucleotides, the CDR3 is TGTGCCAGCAGCTTAGCGGGGGCTACCTACGAGCAGTACTTC. It yields the protein CASSLAGATYEQYF.

V and J are TRBV7-9 and TRBJ2-5; 9 positions agree with TRBD2. Judging by the DNA end, TRBJ2-7 fits better; the J call may be wrong. Per germline, CDR1 SEHNR and CDR2 FQNEAQ (reference sequence). The CDR3 is 15 residues long. In nucleotides, the CDR3 is TGTGCCAGCAGCGGGTTCCAGCGGGAGGTGGACGAGCAGTACTTC. This codes for CASSGFQREVDEQYF.

V usage is TRBV6-5 and J usage is TRBJ1-2; D uncertain. From germline, CDR1 is MNHEY and CDR2 SVGAGI. The CDR3 has 15 residues. V shed 4 bases and J shed 6 bases, with 18 bases lying between them. The chain's CDR3 is CASSSFAAGVNGYTF. The DNA for the CDR3 is TGTGCCAGCAGTTCTTTCGCCGCCGGGGTTAATGGCTACACCTTC.